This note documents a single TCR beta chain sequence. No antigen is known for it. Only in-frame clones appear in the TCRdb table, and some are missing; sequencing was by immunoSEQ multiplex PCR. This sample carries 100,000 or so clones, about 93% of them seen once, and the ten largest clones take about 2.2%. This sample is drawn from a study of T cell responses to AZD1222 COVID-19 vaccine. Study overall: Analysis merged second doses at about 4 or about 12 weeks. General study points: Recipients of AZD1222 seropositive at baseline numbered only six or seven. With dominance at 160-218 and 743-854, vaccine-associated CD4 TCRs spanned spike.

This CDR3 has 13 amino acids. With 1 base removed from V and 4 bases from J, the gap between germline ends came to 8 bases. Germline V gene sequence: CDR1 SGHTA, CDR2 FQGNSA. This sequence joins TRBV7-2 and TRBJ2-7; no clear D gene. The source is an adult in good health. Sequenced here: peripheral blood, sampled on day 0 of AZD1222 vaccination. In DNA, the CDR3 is TGTGCCAGCAGCTTAGTGGCGAGGTACGAGCAGTACTTC. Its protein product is CASSLVARYEQYF.